This TCR beta chain is drawn from a study of T cell responses to AZD1222 COVID-19 vaccine. TCRdb keeps only in-frame clones here, not all; method: immunoSEQ multiplex PCR. This table holds 100,000 to 150,000 clones, about nine tenths found once. This CDR3 region has 14 residues. Trimming removed 5 bases from V and 7 bases from J, with 14 bases in between. CDR1 SGHVS and CDR2 FNYEAQ come from the germline V gene. Study-level findings and limits: Vaccination with two AZD1222 doses was followed by a rise in Spike-specific TCR breadth and depth. In all cases, repertoires were sampled only after the peak T cell response.

Researchers grouped second doses given at about 4 or about 12 weeks into one pool. A remark on this clone: The antigen remains undetermined.

Sequences were derived from peripheral blood, sampled 28 days after the second AZD1222 dose. The TCR sequence derives from an adult who received the AZD1222 COVID-19 vaccine. V gene TRBV7-6 combines with J gene TRBJ1-4; D possibly corresponds to TRBD1 (5 bases). CDR3 sequence reads: CASSAQGGGEKLFF. The CDR3 DNA reads as TGTGCCAGCAGCGCCCAGGGTGGGGGTGAAAAACTGTTTTTT.